The present TCR beta chain was sequenced within a study of blood T cells in healthy people across ages. A J-beta primer mix and a sample-barcoded 5' primer were used in a second PCR of about 7 to 12 cycles. TCRdb called the 5' RACE reads again in MiXCR, with one record for every CDR3 protein. The sample records about 1.8 million distinct CDR3 sequences, roughly 49% being singletons. Study-level results: The study found TCR beta diversity correlated strongly with naive T cell percentage.

This clonotype was seen just once. The antigen remains unidentified. Ranging in age from about 6 to 100, the donors were healthy Caucasian individuals from Russia. The receptor was derived from a woman aged 40 to 50 in good health. Sequenced input: blood.

DNA for the CDR3: TGTGCCAGCAGGGCGAGTATTGGGGGACGCGGGACTGAAGCTTTCTTT. This encodes CASRASIGGRGTEAFF. This chain links TRBV28 with TRBJ1-1, with a possible D match to TRBD1 (5 bases). CDR1 MDHEN and CDR2 SYDVKM come from the germline V gene. This CDR3 is 16 amino acids long. The V gene lost 6 bases and the J gene lost 5 bases, with 22 bases spanning the gap.